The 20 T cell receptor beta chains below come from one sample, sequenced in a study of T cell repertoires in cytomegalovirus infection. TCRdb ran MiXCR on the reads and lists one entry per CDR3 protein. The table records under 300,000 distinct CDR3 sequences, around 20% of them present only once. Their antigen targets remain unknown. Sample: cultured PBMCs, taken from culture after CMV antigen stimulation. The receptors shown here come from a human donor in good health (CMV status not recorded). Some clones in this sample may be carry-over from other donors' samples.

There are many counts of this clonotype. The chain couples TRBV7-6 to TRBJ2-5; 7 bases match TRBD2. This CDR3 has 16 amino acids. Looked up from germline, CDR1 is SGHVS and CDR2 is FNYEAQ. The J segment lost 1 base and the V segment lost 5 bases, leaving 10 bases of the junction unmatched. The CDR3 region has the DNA TGTGCCAGCAGCCGCGGTGGCGGGAGCCCCCAAGAGACCCAGTACTTC. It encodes CASSRGGGSPQETQYF.

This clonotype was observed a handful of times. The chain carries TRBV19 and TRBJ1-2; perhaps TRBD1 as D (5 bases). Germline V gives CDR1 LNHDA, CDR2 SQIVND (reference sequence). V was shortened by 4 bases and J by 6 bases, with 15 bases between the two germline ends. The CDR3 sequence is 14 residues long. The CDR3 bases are TGTGCCAGTAGTAGTGGTCGGGGGGAACATGGCTACACCTTC. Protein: CASSSGRGEHGYTF.

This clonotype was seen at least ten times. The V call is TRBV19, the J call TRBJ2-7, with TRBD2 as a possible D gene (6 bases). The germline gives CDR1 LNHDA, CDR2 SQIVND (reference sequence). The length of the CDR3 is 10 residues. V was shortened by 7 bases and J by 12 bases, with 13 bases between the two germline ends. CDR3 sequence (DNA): TGTGCCAGTATAGCGGAGGAAGGGTACGTC. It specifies CASIAEEGYV.

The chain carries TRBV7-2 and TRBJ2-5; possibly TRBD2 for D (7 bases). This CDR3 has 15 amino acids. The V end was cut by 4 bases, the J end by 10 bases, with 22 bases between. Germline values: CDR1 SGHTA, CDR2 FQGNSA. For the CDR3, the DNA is TGTGCCAGCAGCTACACCAAAGCTGGGGGGGGCGACCAGTACTTC. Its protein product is CASSYTKAGGGDQYF.

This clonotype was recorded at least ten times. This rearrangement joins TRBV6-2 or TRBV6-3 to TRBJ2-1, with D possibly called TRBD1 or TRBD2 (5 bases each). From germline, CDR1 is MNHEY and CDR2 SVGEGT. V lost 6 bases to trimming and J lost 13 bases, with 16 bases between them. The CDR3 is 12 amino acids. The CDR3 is CASRPSGRLQFF. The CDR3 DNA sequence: TGTGCCAGCAGGCCCTCGGGGCGTCTACAGTTCTTC.

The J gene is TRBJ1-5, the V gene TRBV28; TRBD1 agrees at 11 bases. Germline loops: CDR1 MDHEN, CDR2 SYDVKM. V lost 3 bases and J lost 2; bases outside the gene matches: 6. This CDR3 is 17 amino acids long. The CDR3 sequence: CASSFLRGQGGNQPQHF. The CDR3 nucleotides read TGTGCCAGCAGTTTTTTGCGGGGACAGGGGGGCAATCAGCCCCAGCATTTT. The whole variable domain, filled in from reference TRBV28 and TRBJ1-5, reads DVKVTQSSRYLVKRTGEKVFLECVQDMDHENMFWYRQDPGLGLRLIYFSYDVKMKEKGDIPEGYSVSREKKERFSLILESASTNQTSMYLCASSFLRGQGGNQPQHFGDGTRLSIL.

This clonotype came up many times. CDR3 loop: CASSYDGRRNSPLHF. In nucleotides, the CDR3 is TGTGCCAGCAGTTATGACGGGAGAAGGAATTCACCCCTCCACTTT. This sequence joins TRBV12-3 or TRBV12-4 and TRBJ1-6, with no clear D. This CDR3 comprises 15 residues. The ends were cut back, 4 bases at V and 7 bases at J, with 14 bases in the middle.

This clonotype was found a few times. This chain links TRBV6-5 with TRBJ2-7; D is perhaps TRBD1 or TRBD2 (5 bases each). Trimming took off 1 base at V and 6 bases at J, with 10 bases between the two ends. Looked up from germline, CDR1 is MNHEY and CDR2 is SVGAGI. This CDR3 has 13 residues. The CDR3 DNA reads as TGTGCCAGCAGTTACTGGTCAGGGACCGAGCAGTACTTC. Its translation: CASSYWSGTEQYF.

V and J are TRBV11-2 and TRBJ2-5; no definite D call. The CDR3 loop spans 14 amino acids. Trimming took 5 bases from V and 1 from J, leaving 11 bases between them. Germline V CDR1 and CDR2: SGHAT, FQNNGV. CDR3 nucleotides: TGTGCCAGCAGCCCGGTGGTGGGCCAAGAGACCCAGTACTTC. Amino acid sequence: CASSPVVGQETQYF.

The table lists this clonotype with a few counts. CDR3 region: CASRGTGSTDTQYF. The CDR3, as DNA: TGTGCCAGCAGAGGGACGGGGAGCACAGATACGCAGTATTTT. The rearrangement joins TRBV27 to TRBJ2-3; D is possibly TRBD1 or TRBD2 (5 bases each). Looked up from germline, CDR1 is MNHEY and CDR2 is SMNVEV (reference sequence). The CDR3 length is 14 residues. V was clipped by 6 bases and J by 0 bases, with 10 bases between them.

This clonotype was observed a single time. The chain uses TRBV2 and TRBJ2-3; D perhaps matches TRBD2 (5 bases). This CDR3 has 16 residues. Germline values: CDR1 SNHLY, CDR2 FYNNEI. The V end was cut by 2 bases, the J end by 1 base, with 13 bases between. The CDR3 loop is CASSESSDARTDTQYF. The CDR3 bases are TGTGCCAGCAGTGAAAGTAGCGACGCCCGCACAGATACGCAGTATTTT.

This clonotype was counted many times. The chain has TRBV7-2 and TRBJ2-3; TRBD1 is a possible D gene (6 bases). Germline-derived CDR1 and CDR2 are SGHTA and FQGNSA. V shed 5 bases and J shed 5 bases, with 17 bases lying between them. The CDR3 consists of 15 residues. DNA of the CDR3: TGTGCCAGCAGCATTCAGGGGCCCGGGTTAGATACGCAGTATTTT. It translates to CASSIQGPGLDTQYF.

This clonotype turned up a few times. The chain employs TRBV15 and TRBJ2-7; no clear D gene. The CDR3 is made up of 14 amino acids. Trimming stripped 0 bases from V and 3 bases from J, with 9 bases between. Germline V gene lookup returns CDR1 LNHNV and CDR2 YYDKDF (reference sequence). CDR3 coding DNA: TGTGCCACCAGCAGAGATAGGACCAGCTACGAGCAGTACGTC. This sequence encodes CATSRDRTSYEQYV.

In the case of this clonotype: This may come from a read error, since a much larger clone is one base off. CDR3 sequence: CASSIGTLSYNEQIF. The CDR3 DNA reads TGTGCCAGTTCGATTGGGACTCTCTCCTACAATGAGCAGATCTTC. This rearrangement joins TRBV7-2 to TRBJ2-1, with a possible D match to TRBD2 (6 bases). Per the germline V gene, CDR1 is SGHTA and CDR2 is FQGNSA. CDR3 length: 15 amino acids.

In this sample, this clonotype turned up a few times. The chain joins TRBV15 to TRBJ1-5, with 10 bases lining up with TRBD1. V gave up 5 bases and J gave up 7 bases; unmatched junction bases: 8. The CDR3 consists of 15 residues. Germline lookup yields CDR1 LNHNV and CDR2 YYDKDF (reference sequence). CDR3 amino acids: CATSAGTGVQQPQHF. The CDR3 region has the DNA TGTGCCACCAGCGCCGGGACAGGGGTACAACAGCCCCAGCATTTT.

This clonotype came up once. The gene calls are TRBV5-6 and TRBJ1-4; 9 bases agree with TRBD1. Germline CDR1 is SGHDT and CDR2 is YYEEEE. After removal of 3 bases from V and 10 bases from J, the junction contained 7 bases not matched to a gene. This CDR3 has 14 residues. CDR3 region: CASSWDRVTGKLFF. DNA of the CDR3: TGTGCCAGCAGCTGGGACAGGGTAACGGGAAAACTGTTTTTT.

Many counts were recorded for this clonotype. CDR3 sequence reads: CASSLSRNTEAFF. CDR3 nucleotide sequence: TGTGCCAGCAGCTTGAGCAGAAACACTGAAGCTTTCTTT. This sequence joins TRBV7-6 and TRBJ1-1; D remains unclear. The CDR3 runs to 13 residues. Germline CDR1 SGHVS, CDR2 FNYEAQ. The ends were cut back, 3 bases at V and 2 bases at J, with 7 bases in the middle.

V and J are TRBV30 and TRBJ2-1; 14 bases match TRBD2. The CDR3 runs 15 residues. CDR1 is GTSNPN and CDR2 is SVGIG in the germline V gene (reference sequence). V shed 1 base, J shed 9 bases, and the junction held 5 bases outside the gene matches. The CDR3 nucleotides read TGTGCCTGGAGTGCTGAGACTAGCGGGAGGGGTGAGCAGTTCTTC. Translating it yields CAWSAETSGRGEQFF. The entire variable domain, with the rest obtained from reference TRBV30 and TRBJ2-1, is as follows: SQTIHQWPATLVQPVGSPLSLECTVEGTSNPNLYWYRQAAGRGLQLLFYSVGIGQISSEVPQNLSASRPQDRQFILSSKKLLLSDSGFYLCAWSAETSGRGEQFFGPGTRLTVL.

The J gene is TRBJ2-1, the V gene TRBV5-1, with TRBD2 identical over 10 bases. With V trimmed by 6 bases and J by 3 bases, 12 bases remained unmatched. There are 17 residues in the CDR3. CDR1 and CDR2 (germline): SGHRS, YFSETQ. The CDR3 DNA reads TGCGCCAGCAACCCGGGGGTTATAGCGGGGGGCTACAATGAGCAGTTCTTC. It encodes CASNPGVIAGGYNEQFF.

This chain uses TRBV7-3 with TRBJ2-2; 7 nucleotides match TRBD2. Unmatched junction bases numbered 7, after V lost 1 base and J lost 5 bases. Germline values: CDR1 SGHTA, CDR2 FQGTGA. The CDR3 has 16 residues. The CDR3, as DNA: TGTGCCAGCAGCTTAAGGGCGGGAGACGATACCGGGGAGCTGTTTTTT. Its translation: CASSLRAGDDTGELFF.